This paragraph reports one T cell receptor (beta chain). The assay was immunoSEQ multiplex PCR, and TCRdb's table has in-frame clones only and misses some. The sample consists of about 130,000 clones, over 85% of them appearing once. The CDR3 is 16 residues long. The ends were cut back, 5 bases at V and 5 bases at J, with 19 bases in the middle. The germline gives CDR1 LNHNV, CDR2 YYDKDF (reference sequence). This entry comes from a study of control samples from healthy donors and cancer patients. The sequencing input was PBMCs. The gene calls are TRBV15 and TRBJ2-1; possibly TRBD1 for D (6 bases). The TCR sequence derives from a man aged 50-60 years with head and neck cancer. Written as DNA, the CDR3 is TGTGCCACCAGCCAGGGGCAGGCCCCCCCTAACAATGAGCAGTTCTTC. Its protein is CATSQGQAPPNNEQFF.